This T cell receptor (beta chain) was profiled in a study of cytomegalovirus exposure and HLA in healthy donors. Findings and caveats of the study: Sequence variants that were highly shared formed a cluster that was likely a sequencing artifact. Follow-up analysis later connected one missense variant in DCLRE1C with trimming of TCR beta V- and J-genes.

Trimming took 2 bases from V and 0 from J, leaving 14 bases between them. The CDR3 contains 15 residues. Germline assignment: CDR1 GTSNPN and CDR2 SVGIG (reference sequence). Concerning this clone: Its target is unknown.

The PCR employed 60 Vbeta primers together with 13 Jbeta primers. Some clones are missing from TCRdb's copy, which holds only in-frame ones; the method was immunoSEQ multiplex PCR. The sample comprises 130,000 to 150,000 clones, approximately 79% of which are singletons, and 8.8% rests with the top ten. This TCR was sampled from a woman aged 45 to 65 in good health and CMV-seropositive. The chain links TRBV30 to TRBJ2-7; weak D call: TRBD1 (6 bases). The sequencing sample was made of PBMCs. The CDR3 coding sequence is TGTGCCTGGAGTTTGTACAGAGGGGGCTCCTACGAGCAGTACTTC. Translating gives CAWSLYRGGSYEQYF.